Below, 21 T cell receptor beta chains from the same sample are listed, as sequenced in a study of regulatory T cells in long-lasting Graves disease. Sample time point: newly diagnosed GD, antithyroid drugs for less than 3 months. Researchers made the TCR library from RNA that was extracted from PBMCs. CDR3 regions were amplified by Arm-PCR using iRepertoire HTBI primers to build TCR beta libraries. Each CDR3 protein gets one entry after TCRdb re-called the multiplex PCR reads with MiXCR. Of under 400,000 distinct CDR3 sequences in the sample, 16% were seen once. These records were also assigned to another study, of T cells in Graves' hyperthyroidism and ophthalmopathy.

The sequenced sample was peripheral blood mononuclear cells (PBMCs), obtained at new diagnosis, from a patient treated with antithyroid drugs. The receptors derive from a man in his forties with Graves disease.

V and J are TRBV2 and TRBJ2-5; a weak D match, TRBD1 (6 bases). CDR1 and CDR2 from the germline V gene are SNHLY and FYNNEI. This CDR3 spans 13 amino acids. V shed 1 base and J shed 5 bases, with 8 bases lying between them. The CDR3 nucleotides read TGTGCCAGCAGTGAAGGCAGGGGTGAGACCCAGTACTTC. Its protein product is CASSEGRGETQYF.

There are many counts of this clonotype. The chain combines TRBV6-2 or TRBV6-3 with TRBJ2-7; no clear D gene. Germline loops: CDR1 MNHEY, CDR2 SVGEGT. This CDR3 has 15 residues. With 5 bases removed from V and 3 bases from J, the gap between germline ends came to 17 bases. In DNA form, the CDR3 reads TGTGCCAGCAGTGAATATGGCCAGAGTAACTACGAGCAGTACTTC. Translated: CASSEYGQSNYEQYF.

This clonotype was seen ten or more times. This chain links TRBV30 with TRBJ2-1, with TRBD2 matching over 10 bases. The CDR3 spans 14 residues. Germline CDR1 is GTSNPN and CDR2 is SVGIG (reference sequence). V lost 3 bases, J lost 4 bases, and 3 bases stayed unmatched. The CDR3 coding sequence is TGTGCCTGGAGATCAGCGGGGGGGTACAATGAGCAGTTCTTC. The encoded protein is CAWRSAGGYNEQFF.

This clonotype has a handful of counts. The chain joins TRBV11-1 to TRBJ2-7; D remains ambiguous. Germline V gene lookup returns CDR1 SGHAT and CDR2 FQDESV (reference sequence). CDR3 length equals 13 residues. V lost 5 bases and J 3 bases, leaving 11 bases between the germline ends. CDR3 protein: CASSLNFRYEQYF. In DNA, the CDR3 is TGTGCCAGCAGCCTGAACTTTCGCTACGAGCAGTACTTC.

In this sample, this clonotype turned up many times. The CDR3 region has the DNA TGTGCCAGCTCACCACGGCGGGGGGGCACAGATACGCAGTATTTT. Its protein is CASSPRRGGTDTQYF. V usage is TRBV18 and J usage is TRBJ2-3; TRBD2 matches 8 bases. V shed 1 base, J shed 1 base, and the junction held 1 base outside the gene matches. The germline gives CDR1 KGHSH, CDR2 LQKENI. The CDR3 covers 15 residues.

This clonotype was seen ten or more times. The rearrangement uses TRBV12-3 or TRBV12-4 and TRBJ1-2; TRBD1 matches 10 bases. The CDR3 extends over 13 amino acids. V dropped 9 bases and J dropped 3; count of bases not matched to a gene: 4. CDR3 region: CASSGTGDYGYTF. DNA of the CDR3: TGTGCCAGTTCCGGGACAGGGGACTATGGCTACACCTTC.

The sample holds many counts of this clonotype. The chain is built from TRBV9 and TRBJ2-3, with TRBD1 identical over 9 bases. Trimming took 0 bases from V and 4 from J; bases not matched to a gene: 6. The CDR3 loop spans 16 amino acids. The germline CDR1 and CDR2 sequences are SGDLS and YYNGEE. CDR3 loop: CASSVATGGPPDTQYF. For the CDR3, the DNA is TGTGCCAGCAGCGTAGCTACAGGGGGCCCTCCAGATACGCAGTATTTT.

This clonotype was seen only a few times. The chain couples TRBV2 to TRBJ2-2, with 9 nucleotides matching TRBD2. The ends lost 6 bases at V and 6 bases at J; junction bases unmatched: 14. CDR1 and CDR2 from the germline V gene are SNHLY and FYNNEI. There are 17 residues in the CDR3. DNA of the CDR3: TGTGCCAGCAGGGGGTTAGCGGGGGCCCTCGGAGCCGGGGAGCTGTTTTTT. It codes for CASRGLAGALGAGELFF.

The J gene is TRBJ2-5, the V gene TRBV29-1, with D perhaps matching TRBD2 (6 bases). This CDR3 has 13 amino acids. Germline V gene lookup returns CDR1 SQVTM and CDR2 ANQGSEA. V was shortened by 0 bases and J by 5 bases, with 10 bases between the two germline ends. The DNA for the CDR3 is TGCAGCGTTGAAGAGGGCGGGGTGGAGACCCAGTACTTC. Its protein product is CSVEEGGVETQYF.

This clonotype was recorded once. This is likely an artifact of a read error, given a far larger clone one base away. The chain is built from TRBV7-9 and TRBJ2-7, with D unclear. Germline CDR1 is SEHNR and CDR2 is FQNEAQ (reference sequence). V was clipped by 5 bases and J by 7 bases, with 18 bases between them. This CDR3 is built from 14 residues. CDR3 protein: CASSTGSSYNEQYF. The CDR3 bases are TGTGCCAGCAGCACTGGTAGCTCCTACAATGAGCAGTACTTC.

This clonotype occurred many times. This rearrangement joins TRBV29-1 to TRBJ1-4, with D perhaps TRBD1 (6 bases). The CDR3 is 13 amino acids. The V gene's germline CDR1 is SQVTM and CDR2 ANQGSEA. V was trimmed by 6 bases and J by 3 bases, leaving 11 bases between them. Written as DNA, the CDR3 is TGCAGCGTCTCAGACAGGTCTAATGAAAAACTGTTTTTT. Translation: CSVSDRSNEKLFF. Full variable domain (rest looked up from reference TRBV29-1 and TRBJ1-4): SAVISQKPSRDICQRGTSLTIQCQVDSQVTMMFWYRQQPGQSLTLIATANQGSEATYESGFVIDKFPISRPNLTFSTLTVSNMSPEDSSIYLCSVSDRSNEKLFFGSGTQLSVL.

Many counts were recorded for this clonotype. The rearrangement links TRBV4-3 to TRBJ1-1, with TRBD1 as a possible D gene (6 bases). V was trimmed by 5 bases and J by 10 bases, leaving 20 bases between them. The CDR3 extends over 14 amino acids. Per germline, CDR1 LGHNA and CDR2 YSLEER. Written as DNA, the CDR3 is TGCGCCAGCAGCTTCCGAGGGGGGCTGGACGGAGCTTTCTTT. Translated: CASSFRGGLDGAFF.

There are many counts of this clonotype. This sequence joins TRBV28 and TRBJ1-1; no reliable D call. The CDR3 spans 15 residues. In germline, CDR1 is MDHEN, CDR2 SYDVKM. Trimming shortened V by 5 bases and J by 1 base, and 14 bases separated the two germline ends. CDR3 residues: CASSTPDGQNTEAFF. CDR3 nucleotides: TGTGCCAGCAGTACCCCGGACGGGCAGAACACTGAAGCTTTCTTT.

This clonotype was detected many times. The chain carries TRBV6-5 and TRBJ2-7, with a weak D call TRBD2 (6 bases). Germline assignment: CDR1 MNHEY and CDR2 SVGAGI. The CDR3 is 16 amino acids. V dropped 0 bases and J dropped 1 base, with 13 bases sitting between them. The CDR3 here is CASSYSTLGGSYEQYF. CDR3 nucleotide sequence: TGTGCCAGCAGTTACTCGACTTTGGGAGGTTCCTACGAGCAGTACTTC.

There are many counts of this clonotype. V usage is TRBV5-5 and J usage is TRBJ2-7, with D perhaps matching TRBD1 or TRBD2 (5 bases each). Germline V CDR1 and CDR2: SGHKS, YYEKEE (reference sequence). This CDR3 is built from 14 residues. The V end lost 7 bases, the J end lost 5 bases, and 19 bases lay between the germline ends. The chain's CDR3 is CASLPSGATHEQYF. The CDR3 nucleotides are TGTGCCAGCCTACCCTCCGGGGCCACCCACGAGCAGTACTTC.

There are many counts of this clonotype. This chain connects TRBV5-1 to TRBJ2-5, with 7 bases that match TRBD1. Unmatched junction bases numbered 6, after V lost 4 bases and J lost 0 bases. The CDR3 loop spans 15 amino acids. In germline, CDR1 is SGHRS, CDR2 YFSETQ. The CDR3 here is CASSGGQLYQETQYF. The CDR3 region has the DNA TGCGCCAGCAGCGGGGGACAGTTGTACCAAGAGACCCAGTACTTC. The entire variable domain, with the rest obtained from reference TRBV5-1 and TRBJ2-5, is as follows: KAGVTQTPRYLIKTRGQQVTLSCSPISGHRSVSWYQQTPGQGLQFLFEYFSETQRNKGNFPGRFSGRQFSNSRSEMNVSTLELGDSALYLCASSGGQLYQETQYFGPGTRLLVL.

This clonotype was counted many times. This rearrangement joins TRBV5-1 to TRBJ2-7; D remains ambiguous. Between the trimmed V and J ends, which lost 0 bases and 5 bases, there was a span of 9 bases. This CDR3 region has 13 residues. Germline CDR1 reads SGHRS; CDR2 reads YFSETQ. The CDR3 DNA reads TGCGCCAGCAGCTTGGGGTCCGCCAACGAGCAGTACTTC. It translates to CASSLGSANEQYF.

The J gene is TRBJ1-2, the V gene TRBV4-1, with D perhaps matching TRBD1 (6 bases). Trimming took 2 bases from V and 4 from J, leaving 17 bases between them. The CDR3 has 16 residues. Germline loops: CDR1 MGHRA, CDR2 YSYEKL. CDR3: CASSQRGAGPLYGYTF. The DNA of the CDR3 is TGCGCCAGCAGCCAAAGGGGGGCAGGGCCTCTCTATGGCTACACCTTC.

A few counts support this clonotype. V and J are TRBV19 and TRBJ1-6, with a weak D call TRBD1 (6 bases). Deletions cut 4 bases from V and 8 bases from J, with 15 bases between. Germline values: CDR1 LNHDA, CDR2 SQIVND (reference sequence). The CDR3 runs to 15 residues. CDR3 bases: TGTGCCAGTAGTACGCAGGGGATGTTGGATTCACCCCTCCACTTT. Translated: CASSTQGMLDSPLHF.

The CDR3 sequence is CASSRRGYGYTF. The CDR3 DNA follows: TGTGCCAGCAGCCGAAGGGGCTATGGCTACACCTTC. This chain links TRBV7-2 with TRBJ1-2, with D possibly TRBD1 on 5 matching bases. This CDR3 spans 12 amino acids. Trimming shortened V by 5 bases and J by 4 bases, and 8 bases separated the two germline ends. Germline values: CDR1 SGHTA, CDR2 FQGNSA.

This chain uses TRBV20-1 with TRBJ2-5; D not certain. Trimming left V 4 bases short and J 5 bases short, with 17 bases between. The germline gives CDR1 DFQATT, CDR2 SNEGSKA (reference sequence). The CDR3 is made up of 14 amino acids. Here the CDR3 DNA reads TGCAGTGCTATTAGCCTCCTGGTTGAGGAGACCCAGTACTTC. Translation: CSAISLLVEETQYF.